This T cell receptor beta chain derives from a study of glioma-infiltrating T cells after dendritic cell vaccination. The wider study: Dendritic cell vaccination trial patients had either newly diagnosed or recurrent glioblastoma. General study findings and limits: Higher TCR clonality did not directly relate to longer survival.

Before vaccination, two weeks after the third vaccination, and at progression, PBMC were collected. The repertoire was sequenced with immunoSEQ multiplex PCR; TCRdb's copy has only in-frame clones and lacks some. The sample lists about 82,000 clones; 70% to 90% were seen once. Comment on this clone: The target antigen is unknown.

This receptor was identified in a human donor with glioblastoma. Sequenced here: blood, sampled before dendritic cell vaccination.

DNA of the CDR3: TGTGCCAGTAGTATAGTGGGAGGGTACAATGAGCAGTTCTTC. This translates into CASSIVGGYNEQFF. J is TRBJ2-1 and V is TRBV19; 7 positions agree with TRBD2. V was pared by 1 base and J by 4 bases, with 1 base of the junction left unmatched. Germline values: CDR1 LNHDA, CDR2 SQIVND (reference sequence). The CDR3 sequence is 14 residues long.